This T cell receptor beta chain emerged from a study of beta chain features in type 1 diabetes. Study-wide points: A greater similarity of naive, central memory and Treg TCRB repertoires was seen among patients than among healthy donors. In type 1 diabetes patients, VDJ junctions had fewer insertions; deletions at these junctions were more frequent. Here, the possible influence of HLA type (on TCRB rearrangement) remained unresolved. Patients with Type 1 diabetes showed moderately but significantly shorter TCRB CDR3s in all four CD4+ subsets.

Note on this clone: Its antigen is undetermined.

The V end was cut by 7 bases, the J end by 4 bases, with 7 bases between. The CDR3 loop spans 11 amino acids. Germline V lookup: CDR1 SGHNT, CDR2 YYREEE (reference sequence). cDNA synthesis used the whole RNA isolate, giving expressed TCRB sequences. Clones were read by immunoSEQ multiplex PCR, and TCRdb kept only the in-frame ones, dropping some. The table includes about 38,000 clones, about 65% detected once. The clonotype was recovered from a young woman in good health. The sample comprised Tregs from blood. The V and J genes are TRBV5-4 and TRBJ2-3; D call uncertain. This chain's CDR3 is CASGTADTQYF. CDR3 nucleotides: TGTGCCAGCGGCACAGCAGATACGCAGTATTTT.